These 21 T cell receptor beta chains originate from one sample sequenced in a study of Tregs in tolerant kidney transplant recipients. Clones were read by immunoSEQ multiplex PCR, and TCRdb kept only the in-frame ones, dropping some. The table lists about 77,000 clones, more than 95% of them singletons, with 0.55% to 0.6% in the top ten. The sequencing here drew on CD4+ T cells from blood, taken before the transplant. The source is a human donor who received a combined kidney and bone marrow transplant.

V is TRBV7-8 and J is TRBJ2-3, with TRBD2 matching over 7 bases. Germline V gene data show CDR1 as SGHVS and CDR2 as FQNEAQ. The CDR3 loop spans 15 amino acids. V was clipped by 3 bases and J by 2 bases; unmatched bases: 5. The CDR3 DNA reads TGTGCCAGCAGCTTTAGGGAGGGGAACACAGATACGCAGTATTTT. Amino acids: CASSFREGNTDTQYF.

This chain joins TRBV29-1 and TRBJ1-2, with a weak D call TRBD1 (5 bases). The CDR3 runs to 14 residues. The V and J ends lost 0 bases and 6 bases respectively, with 14 bases between them. Looked up from germline, CDR1 is SQVTM and CDR2 is ANQGSEA. In DNA form, the CDR3 reads TGCAGCGTTGAAGATCTTAGGGGAGGGGATGGCTACACCTTC. The encoded protein is CSVEDLRGGDGYTF.

The table lists this clone with a count of one. This chain connects TRBV7-3 to TRBJ2-1; 10 nucleotides match TRBD2. V was clipped by 5 bases and J by 2 bases; unmatched bases: 6. The germline V gene encodes CDR1 SGHTA and CDR2 FQGTGA. CDR3 length: 16 amino acids. Here the CDR3 reads CASSQKSGGAYNEQFF. Here the CDR3 DNA reads TGTGCCAGCAGCCAGAAAAGCGGGGGGGCCTACAATGAGCAGTTCTTC.

This sequence joins TRBV5-1 and TRBJ1-2; D gene unclear. This CDR3 has 14 residues. Per the germline V gene, CDR1 is SGHRS and CDR2 is YFSETQ. Deletions cut 3 bases from V and 2 bases from J, with 11 bases between. DNA of the CDR3: TGCGCCAGCAGCTCCCCGGGGAAAAACTATGGCTACACCTTC. This translates into CASSSPGKNYGYTF.

This CDR3 reads CASSVAEETQYF. The CDR3 DNA reads as TGCGCCAGCAGTGTTGCGGAAGAGACCCAGTACTTC. V is TRBV10-2 and J is TRBJ2-5; D is unresolved. CDR3 length: 12 amino acids. Germline V gene lookup returns CDR1 WSHSY and CDR2 SAAADI. V lost 4 bases and J 3 bases, leaving 6 bases between the germline ends.

As to this clone: Other nucleotide sequences in the sample specify the same CDR3. J is TRBJ2-2 and V is TRBV5-1; D is undetermined. CDR3 size: 15 residues. The V gene lost 1 base and the J gene lost 5 bases, with 12 bases spanning the gap. Germline values: CDR1 SGHRS, CDR2 YFSETQ. The CDR3 sequence: CASSLSDVYTGELFF. The CDR3 DNA sequence: TGCGCCAGCAGCTTGTCAGATGTTTATACCGGGGAGCTGTTTTTT.

The chain links TRBV19 to TRBJ2-3, with 7 positions matching TRBD1. CDR3 length: 15 residues. The trim removed 4 bases at V and 6 bases at J, leaving 10 bases unmatched. Germline CDR1 is LNHDA and CDR2 is SQIVND (reference sequence). CDR3 DNA sequence: TGTGCCAGTAGTAAGGGGACAGCCTGGTTGGATACGCAGTATTTT. Translated, it gives CASSKGTAWLDTQYF.

The rearrangement uses TRBV14 and TRBJ2-2; D may be TRBD1 (6 bases). With 1 base removed from V and 5 bases from J, the gap between germline ends came to 17 bases. The CDR3 contains 17 residues. In germline, CDR1 is SGHDN, CDR2 FVKESK. CDR3 amino acids: CASSQAIWGTMTGELFF. The CDR3 bases are TGTGCCAGCAGCCAAGCTATTTGGGGGACAATGACCGGGGAGCTGTTTTTT.

The chain has TRBV4-2 and TRBJ1-6, with 8 bases fitting TRBD1. V dropped 1 base and J dropped 6; count of bases not matched to a gene: 5. The CDR3 consists of 16 residues. Germline assignment: CDR1 LGHNA and CDR2 YNFKEQ. The CDR3 bases are TGTGCCAGCAGCCAAGCCCCGGGACAGGTTAATTCACCCCTCCACTTT. Its translation: CASSQAPGQVNSPLHF.

The V gene is TRBV7-9, the J gene TRBJ1-6; TRBD1 matches at 7 bases. This CDR3 is built from 16 residues. Looked up from germline, CDR1 is SEHNR and CDR2 is FQNEAQ (reference sequence). V shed 4 bases, J shed 4 bases, and the junction held 7 bases outside the gene matches. The CDR3 region has the DNA TGTGCCAGCAGCTCATCGGGACAGTTATATAATTCACCCCTCCACTTT. Its protein product is CASSSSGQLYNSPLHF. The whole variable domain, remainder taken from reference TRBV7-9 and TRBJ1-6, is DTGVSQNPRHKITKRGQNVTFRCDPISEHNRLYWYRQTLGQGPEFLTYFQNEAQLEKSRLLSDRFSAERPKGSFSTLEIQRTEQGDSAMYLCASSSSGQLYNSPLHFGNGTRLTVT.

The chain carries TRBV5-6 and TRBJ2-7; weak D call: TRBD1 (6 bases). V lost 4 bases, J lost 1 base, and 15 bases lay in between. This CDR3 contains 15 residues. The germline CDR1 and CDR2 sequences are SGHDT and YYEEEE. The CDR3 region is CASSRSRGGSYEQYF. The CDR3 DNA sequence: TGTGCCAGCAGCCGCTCCAGGGGTGGTTCCTACGAGCAGTACTTC. Full variable domain (remainder filled in from reference TRBV5-6 and TRBJ2-7): DAGVTQSPTHLIKTRGQQVTLRCSPKSGHDTVSWYQQALGQGPQFIFQYYEEEERQRGNFPDRFSGHQFPNYSSELNVNALLLGDSALYLCASSRSRGGSYEQYFGPGTRLTVT.

The chain uses TRBV18 and TRBJ2-5; no firm D call. Germline V gene lookup returns CDR1 KGHSH and CDR2 LQKENI. This CDR3 contains 13 residues. Trimming stripped 4 bases from V and 1 base from J, with 7 bases between. CDR3 region: CASSQTVQETQYF. The DNA of the CDR3 is TGTGCCAGCTCACAAACAGTCCAAGAGACCCAGTACTTC.

The V call is TRBV7-2, the J call TRBJ2-7, with D possibly matching TRBD1 (7 bases). The V gene's germline CDR1 is SGHTA and CDR2 FQGNSA. Trimming stripped 4 bases from V and 3 bases from J, with 13 bases between. CDR3 size: 14 residues. The DNA for the CDR3 is TGTGCCAGCAGCTCGAGACAGGGACTCTACGAGCAGTACTTC. Amino acids: CASSSRQGLYEQYF.

V usage is TRBV7-2 and J usage is TRBJ2-1; D gene unclear. CDR3 length equals 14 residues. CDR1 SGHTA and CDR2 FQGNSA come from the germline V gene. Trimming took off 0 bases at V and 5 bases at J, with 8 bases between the two ends. The CDR3 DNA reads as TGTGCCAGCAGCTTAGCGGGCCTGAACAATGAGCAGTTCTTC. It translates to CASSLAGLNNEQFF.

V and J are TRBV6-5 and TRBJ1-1, with D unresolved. V shed 6 bases and J shed 6 bases, with 14 bases lying between them. This CDR3 is built from 13 residues. In germline, CDR1 is MNHEY, CDR2 SVGAGI. The chain's CDR3 is CASSRGLMAEAFF. DNA for the CDR3: TGTGCCAGCAGCCGGGGTTTGATGGCTGAAGCTTTCTTT.

The V and J genes are TRBV6-5 and TRBJ2-3; 8 nucleotides match TRBD2. The CDR3 is 15 amino acids. V shed 0 bases and J 8 bases; nucleotides not matched to a gene: 7. CDR1 is MNHEY, CDR2 SVGAGI, per germline. The CDR3 coding sequence is TGTGCCAGCAGTTACTCCCGGGGGGGCTACGTTACGCAGTATTTT. It specifies CASSYSRGGYVTQYF.

This rearrangement joins TRBV4-2 to TRBJ2-7; D possibly corresponds to TRBD2 (5 bases). The germline V gene has CDR1 LGHNA and CDR2 YNFKEQ. This CDR3 region has 17 residues. The V end was cut by 1 base, the J end by 2 bases, with 18 bases between. The CDR3 DNA is TGTGCCAGCAGCCAAGCTGAGGACGGGCTAGCTACCTACGAGCAGTACTTC. This encodes CASSQAEDGLATYEQYF.

The chain couples TRBV25-1 to TRBJ1-1; 9 bases are a match to TRBD1. Germline V gene lookup returns CDR1 MGHDK and CDR2 SYGVNS. The CDR3 has 13 residues. V shed 4 bases, J shed 4 bases, and the junction held 1 base outside the gene matches. CDR3 coding DNA: TGTGCCAGCAGTGGGACAGGGGCCACTGAAGCTTTCTTT. Translated: CASSGTGATEAFF.

This clone has a single count. The chain uses TRBV19 and TRBJ1-5; D not certain. CDR3 length equals 16 residues. Germline V gene data show CDR1 as LNHDA and CDR2 as SQIVND (reference sequence). V was trimmed by 10 bases and J by 0 bases, leaving 19 bases between them. The CDR3 region has the DNA TGTGCCACCCTAAATAACAGATTTTATAGCAATCAGCCCCAGCATTTT. Translated, it gives CATLNNRFYSNQPQHF.

The V and J genes are TRBV2 and TRBJ1-5; 8 positions agree with TRBD1. Germline V gives CDR1 SNHLY, CDR2 FYNNEI. V lost 6 bases and J lost 6; bases outside the gene matches: 7. CDR3 length: 14 amino acids. The CDR3 DNA reads TGTGCCAGCAGAAGTAACAGGGGGGGTCAGCCCCAGCATTTT. Translated: CASRSNRGGQPQHF.

V and J are TRBV18 and TRBJ1-3, with D hard to call. Trimming shortened V by 1 base and J by 0 bases, and 13 bases separated the two germline ends. There are 17 residues in the CDR3. Germline CDR1 KGHSH, CDR2 LQKENI. The CDR3 coding sequence is TGTGCCAGCTCACCACGGCCACAAAGGAGCTCTGGAAACACCATATATTTT. This gives the protein CASSPRPQRSSGNTIYF.